Following are 29 T cell receptor beta chains from one sample sequenced in a study of Ad26.COV2.S vaccination and SARS-CoV-2 variants. This sample's treatment: some 20 received Ad26.COV2.S at low or high dose, single or two shots; about 5 received placebo; per-sample allocation not given. Day 63 after the first injection of vaccine or placebo was the sampling time. Clones were read by immunoSEQ multiplex PCR, and TCRdb kept only the in-frame ones, dropping some. The data show 440,000 or so clones, 80% to 90% seen once. Sequenced here: peripheral blood, sampled in a trial of Ad26.COV2.S vaccine versus placebo. The receptors stem from a person aged 18 to 65 who received the Ad26.COV2.S COVID-19 vaccine or a placebo.

The rearrangement joins TRBV19 to TRBJ2-5; no firm D call. The CDR3 contains 13 residues. Looked up from germline, CDR1 is LNHDA and CDR2 is SQIVND (reference sequence). The V and J ends lost 4 bases and 5 bases respectively, with 11 bases between them. This CDR3 reads CASSRGLTETQYF. Written as DNA, the CDR3 is TGTGCCAGTAGTAGGGGATTGACGGAGACCCAGTACTTC. Looking up the rest from reference TRBV19 and TRBJ2-5 gives the full variable domain: DGGITQSPKYLFRKEGQNVTLSCEQNLNHDAMYWYRQDPGQGLRLIYYSQIVNDFQKGDIAEGYSVSREKKESFPLTVTSAQKNPTAFYLCASSRGLTETQYFGPGTRLLVL.

The chain links TRBV9 to TRBJ1-6, with 9 positions matching TRBD1. Germline V lookup: CDR1 SGDLS, CDR2 YYNGEE. The CDR3 has 16 amino acids. J gave up 8 bases and V 2 bases, and 8 bases lay outside the gene matches. The CDR3 loop reads CASSVGTGTGYSPLHF. In nucleotides, the CDR3 is TGTGCCAGCAGCGTCGGAACCGGGACAGGGTATTCACCCCTCCACTTT.

The V and J genes are TRBV4-3 and TRBJ2-1; D remains unclear. The germline V gene has CDR1 LGHNA and CDR2 YSLEER. The V and J ends lost 1 base and 8 bases respectively, with 15 bases between them. The CDR3 extends over 15 amino acids. The DNA for the CDR3 is TGCGCCAGCAGCCAAGGGGTGCTTCCGGGCTATGAGCAGTTCTTC. As protein: CASSQGVLPGYEQFF.

On this clone: This same CDR3 is encoded by further DNA sequences in the sample. The V call is TRBV11-3, the J call TRBJ2-2, with D perhaps TRBD1 or TRBD2 (5 bases each). Trimming removed 3 bases from V and 6 bases from J, with 8 bases in between. The CDR3 contains 13 residues. Germline-derived CDR1 and CDR2 are SGHNT and YENEEA. CDR3 in DNA: TGTGCCAGCAGCTTGGGGGTAGCCGGGGAGCTGTTTTTT. Its translation is CASSLGVAGELFF. The entire variable domain, with the rest obtained from reference TRBV11-3 and TRBJ2-2, is as follows: EAGVVQSPRYKIIEKKQPVAFWCNPISGHNTLYWYLQNLGQGPELLIRYENEEAVDDSQLPKDRFSAERLKGVDSTLKIQPAELGDSAVYLCASSLGVAGELFFGEGSRLTVL.

This chain links TRBV9 with TRBJ2-2; TRBD2 matches at 10 bases. The germline V gene encodes CDR1 SGDLS and CDR2 YYNGEE. The CDR3 runs to 16 residues. Trimming took 0 bases from V and 3 from J; bases not matched to a gene: 2. The CDR3 sequence: CASSVALAGDTGELFF. DNA of the CDR3: TGTGCCAGCAGCGTAGCTCTAGCGGGGGACACCGGGGAGCTGTTTTTT.

The chain uses TRBV5-5 and TRBJ2-5; perhaps D is TRBD1 or TRBD2 (5 bases each). Trimming removed 4 bases at V and 5 bases at J, with 12 bases between. Germline-derived CDR1 and CDR2 are SGHKS and YYEKEE (reference sequence). This CDR3 is built from 13 residues. The CDR3 here is CASSPGSPETQYF. The CDR3 DNA follows: TGTGCCAGCAGCCCAGGGAGTCCGGAGACCCAGTACTTC. The whole variable domain, remainder taken from reference TRBV5-5 and TRBJ2-5, is DAGVTQSPTHLIKTRGQQVTLRCSPISGHKSVSWYQQVLGQGPQFIFQYYEKEERGRGNFPDRFSARQFPNYSSELNVNALLLGDSALYLCASSPGSPETQYFGPGTRLLVL.

The J gene is TRBJ2-5, the V gene TRBV5-1; TRBD2 matches at 10 bases. CDR1 and CDR2 (germline): SGHRS, YFSETQ. The CDR3 length is 16 residues. V shed 6 bases, J shed 3 bases, and the junction held 11 bases outside the gene matches. Here the CDR3 DNA reads TGCGCCAGCACCAAGAGAGCTAGCGGGGGTGAAGAGACCCAGTACTTC. It is translated as CASTKRASGGEETQYF.

The rearrangement uses TRBV11-1 and TRBJ2-4; maybe TRBD2 (6 bases). There are 16 residues in the CDR3. Trimming cost V 0 bases and J 0 bases, with 9 bases left between them. CDR1 and CDR2 from the germline V gene are SGHAT and FQDESV (reference sequence). The CDR3 nucleotides are TGTGCCAGCAGCTTAGCCGGAGGGCTAGCCAAAAACATTCAGTACTTC. It encodes CASSLAGGLAKNIQYF.

The chain has TRBV7-9 and TRBJ2-2; 8 positions match TRBD1. Looked up from germline, CDR1 is SEHNR and CDR2 is FQNEAQ (reference sequence). The V segment lost 3 bases and the J segment 0 bases; nucleotides outside the gene matches: 6. This CDR3 is built from 17 residues. CDR3 residues: CASSLTGVLSNTGELFF. CDR3 sequence (DNA): TGTGCCAGCAGCTTGACAGGGGTGCTTTCGAACACCGGGGAGCTGTTTTTT.

This clone occurred once. The chain recombines TRBV3-1 (or the pseudogene TRBV3-2) with TRBJ1-2; D gene ambiguous. The CDR3 has 14 residues. The V gene lost 2 bases and the J gene lost 3 bases, with 10 bases spanning the gap. Germline values: CDR1 LGHDT, CDR2 YNNKEL (reference sequence). CDR3 amino acids: CASSQFGADYGYTF. As DNA, the CDR3 is TGTGCCAGCAGCCAATTTGGTGCAGACTATGGCTACACCTTC.

V is TRBV19 and J is TRBJ1-2; 10 positions agree with TRBD1. Losses at the gene ends were 5 bases for V and 4 bases for J; bases not matched to a gene: 7. The CDR3 contains 15 residues. CDR1 and CDR2 from the germline V gene are LNHDA and SQIVND (reference sequence). The CDR3 loop reads CASSERTGGFYGYTF. The CDR3 coding sequence is TGTGCCAGTAGTGAACGGACAGGGGGATTCTATGGCTACACCTTC.

The CDR3, as DNA: TGTGCCAGCAGCCAAGATTCGAGGGGGGAGTATGGCTACACCTTC. The encoded protein is CASSQDSRGEYGYTF. The chain employs TRBV3-1 (or the pseudogene TRBV3-2) and TRBJ1-2; TRBD1 might be the D (6 bases). This CDR3 is 15 amino acids long. Germline loops: CDR1 LGHDT, CDR2 YNNKEL (reference sequence). Trimming shortened V by 0 bases and J by 5 bases, and 13 bases separated the two germline ends.

The rearrangement joins TRBV2 to TRBJ1-5; D possibly corresponds to TRBD1 (5 bases). CDR3 length: 14 amino acids. V was pared by 4 bases and J by 6 bases, with 13 bases between. Germline V CDR1 and CDR2: SNHLY, FYNNEI. The CDR3: CASSGGRVGQPQHF. CDR3 nucleotide sequence: TGTGCCAGCAGTGGTGGCAGGGTGGGTCAGCCCCAGCATTTT.

This sequence joins TRBV19 and TRBJ1-4, with 9 nucleotides matching TRBD1. The CDR3 sequence is 15 residues long. V lost 4 bases to trimming and J lost 7 bases; unmatched junction nucleotides: 7. Germline V CDR1 and CDR2: LNHDA, SQIVND (reference sequence). The CDR3 reads CASSTAGTGSEKLFF. Written as DNA, the CDR3 is TGTGCCAGTAGTACAGCCGGGACAGGGAGTGAAAAACTGTTTTTT.

A note on this clone: In the same sample, other DNA sequences code for this CDR3. This rearrangement joins TRBV18 to TRBJ2-7; D tentatively fits TRBD1 or TRBD2 (5 bases each). The V and J ends lost 3 bases and 0 bases respectively, with 12 bases between them. Per the germline V gene, CDR1 is KGHSH and CDR2 is LQKENI. The CDR3 is 15 amino acids. CDR3 loop: CASSPPGTSSYEQYF. CDR3 nucleotide sequence: TGTGCCAGCTCACCGCCAGGGACGAGCTCCTACGAGCAGTACTTC.

The gene calls are TRBV5-1 and TRBJ2-7, with 7 positions matching TRBD2. Losses at the gene ends were 3 bases for V and 0 bases for J; bases not matched to a gene: 6. CDR1 and CDR2 (germline): SGHRS, YFSETQ. The CDR3 loop spans 15 amino acids. The CDR3 loop is CASSSPSGSSYEQYF. The CDR3 nucleotides are TGCGCCAGCAGCTCCCCTAGCGGAAGCTCCTACGAGCAGTACTTC.

V is TRBV11-2 and J is TRBJ1-1; unclear D gene. Germline V gene data show CDR1 as SGHAT and CDR2 as FQNNGV. The CDR3 runs 11 residues. The ends were cut back, 1 base at V and 6 bases at J, with 3 bases in the middle. CDR3 in DNA: TGTGCCAGCAGCTTAGGGGCTGAAGCTTTCTTT. Residues: CASSLGAEAFF.

The V call is TRBV28, the J call TRBJ1-1, with D hard to call. The CDR3 runs 12 residues. CDR1 is MDHEN, CDR2 SYDVKM, per germline. Trimming took off 2 bases at V and 8 bases at J, with 9 bases between the two ends. The CDR3 loop reads CASSLVEQEAFF. CDR3 DNA: TGTGCCAGCAGTTTAGTGGAACAGGAAGCTTTCTTT.

This clone was seen once. This chain links TRBV11-2 with TRBJ2-7; 8 bases agree with TRBD1. There are 14 residues in the CDR3. J lost 0 bases, V lost 6 bases, and 4 bases had no gene match. CDR1 and CDR2 from the germline V gene are SGHAT and FQNNGV. CDR3 sequence: CASSWDRSSYEQYF. CDR3 sequence (DNA): TGTGCCAGCAGTTGGGACAGGAGCTCCTACGAGCAGTACTTC.

CDR3 sequence: CASSLGYVGRGSEQYF. CDR3 bases: TGTGCCAGCAGCTTAGGGTACGTCGGCAGGGGTTCCGAGCAGTACTTC. This chain joins TRBV7-8 and TRBJ2-7; perhaps TRBD1 as D (6 bases). The CDR3 loop spans 16 amino acids. Trimming left V 1 base short and J 6 bases short, with 19 bases between. The germline CDR1 and CDR2 sequences are SGHVS and FQNEAQ.

V gene TRBV28 combines with J gene TRBJ1-2; TRBD1 is a possible D gene (6 bases). Germline V gene lookup returns CDR1 MDHEN and CDR2 SYDVKM. V lost 4 bases to trimming and J lost 7 bases, with 16 bases between them. The CDR3 covers 14 residues. The CDR3: CASSSGQVWGGYTF. The CDR3 DNA reads as TGTGCCAGCAGTTCGGGACAAGTTTGGGGTGGCTACACCTTC.

The chain links TRBV28 to TRBJ2-5, with 9 positions matching TRBD1. Looked up from germline, CDR1 is MDHEN and CDR2 is SYDVKM. The CDR3 runs 15 residues. V shed 7 bases and J 3 bases; nucleotides not matched to a gene: 9. CDR3 nucleotide sequence: TGTGCCAGCACTCAAGCGGGACAGGGAAAAGAGACCCAGTACTTC. Its translation: CASTQAGQGKETQYF.

The chain links TRBV7-4 to TRBJ1-4; D gene uncertain. Germline CDR1 and CDR2: SGHVT and SQSDAQ. Trimming stripped 4 bases from V and 5 bases from J, with 17 bases between. This CDR3 region has 16 residues. CDR3 DNA sequence: TGTGCCAGCAGCTGCCCATATTGCCCAATAAATGAAAAACTGTTTTTT. Amino acid sequence: CASSCPYCPINEKLFF.

This clone was detected only once. The genes are TRBV30 and TRBJ2-7; 12 bases line up with TRBD2. Germline loops: CDR1 GTSNPN, CDR2 SVGIG (reference sequence). This CDR3 spans 13 amino acids. With 5 bases clipped from V and 2 bases from J, the junction kept 1 base outside the gene matches. CDR3 nucleotide sequence: TGTGCCTGGGGACTAGCGGGACCCTACGAGCAGTACTTC. Protein sequence: CAWGLAGPYEQYF.

The rearrangement joins TRBV5-1 to TRBJ2-7; no firm D call. Germline loops: CDR1 SGHRS, CDR2 YFSETQ. V lost 2 bases and J lost 4, with 10 bases in between. The CDR3 length is 13 residues. CDR3 sequence: CASSFDSIYEQYF. The CDR3 DNA is TGCGCCAGCAGCTTCGACTCGATTTACGAGCAGTACTTC.

The chain uses TRBV27 and TRBJ2-2; 7 bases map to TRBD2. This CDR3 is built from 12 residues. Germline CDR1 is MNHEY and CDR2 is SMNVEV (reference sequence). In DNA form, the CDR3 reads TGTGCGAGCGGGGCAAACACCGGGGAGCTGTTTTTT. The encoded protein is CASGANTGELFF.

The chain couples TRBV27 to TRBJ2-3; 7 bases agree with TRBD2. This CDR3 region has 16 residues. Germline trimming cut 5 bases from V and 3 bases from J; bases unmatched to any gene: 11. CDR1 MNHEY and CDR2 SMNVEV come from the germline V gene (reference sequence). DNA of the CDR3: TGTGCCAGCAGTCTCCTAGCGGCAAGAAGAACAGATACGCAGTATTTT. Encoded protein: CASSLLAARRTDTQYF.

This clone occurred a few times. The gene calls are TRBV27 and TRBJ1-1; D is possibly TRBD1 (5 bases). Germline CDR1 reads MNHEY; CDR2 reads SMNVEV (reference sequence). The length of the CDR3 is 14 residues. The V and J ends lost 2 bases and 8 bases respectively, with 15 bases between them. The CDR3 region has the DNA TGTGCCAGCAGTTTAATTGGGACGGGGATAGAAGCTTTCTTT. Translating gives CASSLIGTGIEAFF.

The rearrangement uses TRBV9 and TRBJ2-7; TRBD2 is a possible D gene (6 bases). CDR3 length: 15 residues. Trimming left V 4 bases short and J 0 bases short, with 14 bases between. Germline CDR1 reads SGDLS; CDR2 reads YYNGEE. The CDR3 DNA is TGTGCCAGCAGCCCCCGGCGGGACCCCTCCTACGAGCAGTACTTC. Its protein is CASSPRRDPSYEQYF.